This record covers a single TCR beta chain. These data are taken from a study of blood T cell repertoires in COVID-19. How the authors handled the data: Reference gene primers were amplified, and this amplification served to estimate nucleated cell counts. Assay: immunoSEQ multiplex PCR; the TCRdb copy retains only in-frame clones and omits some. The DNA was the basis for D and trimming; V, J and clone size are from that table. The table lists approximately 94,000 clones, 88% of them singletons. Source material: peripheral blood. The receptor was derived from a woman older than 75 with active COVID-19.

The CDR3 loop is CASGKLDPNTDTQYF. CDR3 coding DNA: TGTGCCAGTGGAAAACTAGACCCTAACACAGATACGCAGTATTTT. The V and J genes are TRBV6-5 and TRBJ2-3; D perhaps matches TRBD2 (5 bases). CDR3 size: 15 residues. Germline lookup yields CDR1 MNHEY and CDR2 SVGAGI. V was pared by 9 bases and J by 2 bases, with 18 bases between.